This T cell receptor beta chain was captured in a study of blood T cell repertoires in COVID-19. The wider study: Acute and convalescent COVID-19 samples came from the United States, Italy and Spain. In each case, the material was cDNA or gDNA derived from T cells, B-cell-depleted T cells, or PBMCs.

CDR3 length: 13 residues. Germline CDR1 is SNHLY and CDR2 is FYNNEI. V dropped 9 bases and J dropped 3 bases, with 12 bases sitting between them. Per the original data handling: How many nucleated cells were present was estimated from reference gene primer amplification. The data were produced by immunoSEQ multiplex PCR, yet TCRdb's version contains in-frame clones alone and is incomplete. Clone size and V and J calls were adopted from that table, with D and trimming inferred from the DNA. This sample has about 90,000 clones, with roughly nine tenths found just once. The chain employs TRBV2 and TRBJ2-1; possibly TRBD2 for D (6 bases). The material sequenced was peripheral blood. This receptor was obtained from a man aged 45 to 65 with acute or convalescent COVID-19. CDR3 protein: CARAEGLYNEQFF. The CDR3 DNA reads as TGTGCCAGGGCGGAGGGACTCTACAATGAGCAGTTCTTC. Full variable domain (outside the CDR3, taken from reference TRBV2 and TRBJ2-1): EPEVTQTPSHQVTQMGQEVILRCVPISNHLYFYWYRQILGQKVEFLVSFYNNEISEKSEIFDDQFSVERPDGSNFTLKIRSTKLEDSAMYFCARAEGLYNEQFFGPGTRLTVL.